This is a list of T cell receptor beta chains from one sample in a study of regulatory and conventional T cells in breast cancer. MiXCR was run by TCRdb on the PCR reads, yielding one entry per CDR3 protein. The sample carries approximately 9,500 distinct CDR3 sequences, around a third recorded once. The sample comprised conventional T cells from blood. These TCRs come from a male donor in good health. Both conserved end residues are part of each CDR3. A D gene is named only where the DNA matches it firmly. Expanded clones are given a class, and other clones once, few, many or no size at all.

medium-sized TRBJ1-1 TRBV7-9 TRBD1 TGTGCCAGCAGCTGGGGACAGGGGACTGAAGCTTTCTTT CASSWGQGTEAFF
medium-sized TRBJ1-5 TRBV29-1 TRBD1 TGCAGCGTTGCACAGGGGTATGGACAGCCCCAGCATTTT CSVAQGYGQPQHF
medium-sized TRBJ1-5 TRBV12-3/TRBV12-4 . TGTGCCAGCAGTTTAGAGAACAGTTATCAGCCCCAGCATTTT CASSLENSYQPQHF
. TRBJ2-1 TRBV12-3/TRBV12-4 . TGTGCCAGCAGCGCGGGGGCGACCTACAATGAGCAGTTCTTC CASSAGATYNEQFF
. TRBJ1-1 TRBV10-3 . TGTGCCATCAGTGAGGTCCTTTCGGCTGAAGCTTTCTTT CAISEVLSAEAFF
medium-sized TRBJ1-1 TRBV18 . TGTGCCAGCTCTCCGAAGGAGAACACTGAAGCTTTCTTT CASSPKENTEAFF
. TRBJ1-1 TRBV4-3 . TGCGCCAGCAGCCACTTCGCCAGGAACACTGAAGCTTTCTTT CASSHFARNTEAFF
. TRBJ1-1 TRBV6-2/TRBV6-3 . TGTGCCAGCAAGGAAGACAGCTACAACACTGAAGCTTTCTTT CASKEDSYNTEAFF
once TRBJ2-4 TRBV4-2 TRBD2 TGTGCCAGCAGCCAAGTATCCAGCGGGGAGAAAAGCATTCAGTACTTC CASSQVSSGEKSIQYF
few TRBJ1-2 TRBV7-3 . TGTGCCAGCAGCTTAACCGGGGATGACTATGGCTACACCTTC CASSLTGDDYGYTF
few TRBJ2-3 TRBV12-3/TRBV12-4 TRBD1 TGTGCCAGCAGTTTAGCGGGGGCAGGGGGCGGCACGCAGTATTTT CASSLAGAGGGTQYF
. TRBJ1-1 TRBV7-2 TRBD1 TGTGCCAGCAGCCCCCGCCCGAGACAGGGGGCGAGTGAAGCTTTCTTT CASSPRPRQGASEAFF
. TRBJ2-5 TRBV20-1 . TGCAGTGCTCCCCAGGGAGAGACCCAGTACTTC CSAPQGETQYF
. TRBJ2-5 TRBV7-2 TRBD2 TGTGCCAGCAGCTATCCGGGACCAGCGGGAATCCAGTACTTC CASSYPGPAGIQYF
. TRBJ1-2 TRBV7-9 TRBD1 TGTGCCAGCAGCCTCACCTTGGACAGGGCTAACTATGGCTACACCTTC CASSLTLDRANYGYTF
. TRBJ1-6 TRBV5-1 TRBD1 TGCGCCGGCAGCTTGGGGACAGGGAACAATTCACCCCTCCACTTT CAGSLGTGNNSPLHF
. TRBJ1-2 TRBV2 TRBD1 TGTGCCATCTCCCGGGACAGGGACCTCTATGGCTACACCTTC CAISRDRDLYGYTF
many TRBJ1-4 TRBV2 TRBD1 TGTGCCAGCACGCCAAGGACAGGGATTTACGAAAAACTGTTTTTT CASTPRTGIYEKLFF
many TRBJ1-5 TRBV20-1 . TGCAGTGCCCGTAAGGGGGAATCAGGCAATCAGCCCCAGCATTTT CSARKGESGNQPQHF
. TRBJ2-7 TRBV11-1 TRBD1 TGTGCCAGCAGCATCCGGGACAGGGAGTACGAGCAGTACTTC CASSIRDREYEQYF
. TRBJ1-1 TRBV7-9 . TGTGCCAGCAGCTTAGTTCCGGGGTGGAACACTGAAGCTTTCTTT CASSLVPGWNTEAFF
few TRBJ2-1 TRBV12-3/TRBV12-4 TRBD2 TGTGCCAGCAGGCCAACTAGCGGGGGCTACAATGAGCAGTTCTTC CASRPTSGGYNEQFF
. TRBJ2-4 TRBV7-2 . TGTGCCAGCAGCTTAGACAGACTAGCCAAAAACATTCAGTACTTC CASSLDRLAKNIQYF
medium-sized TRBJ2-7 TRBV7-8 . TGTGCCAGCAGCTTAAGTAACAGGGCTACCTACGAGCAGTACTTC CASSLSNRATYEQYF
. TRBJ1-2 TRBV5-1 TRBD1 TGCGCCAGCAGCTTGATGACAGGGGCCTATGGCTACACCTTC CASSLMTGAYGYTF
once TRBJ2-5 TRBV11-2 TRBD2 TGTGCCAGCAGCTCTCTCACTAGCGGGACCAAAGAGACCCAGTACTTC CASSSLTSGTKETQYF
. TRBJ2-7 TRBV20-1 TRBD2 TGCAGTGCTAGAGAGGACGGCGGGGGGCGAGCCTACGAGCAGTACTTC CSAREDGGGRAYEQYF
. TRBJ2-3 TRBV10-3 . TGTGCCATCAGTGAAGGCCTGGCCAGAGATACGCAGTATTTT CAISEGLARDTQYF
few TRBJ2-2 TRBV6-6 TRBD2 TGTGCCAGCAGGTCTCTAGCGGGGGGGAGAGAAAGCACCGGGGAGCTGTTTTTT CASRSLAGGRESTGELFF
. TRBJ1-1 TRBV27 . TGTGCCACGTCCAGGGGTGACTTGAACACTGAAGCTTTCTTT CATSRGDLNTEAFF